These 19 T cell receptor beta chains share one sample of origin, sequenced in a study of identical twins. TCRdb used MiXCR to reprocess the 5' RACE reads, holding one entry per CDR3 protein. The table has under 1 million distinct CDR3 sequences, roughly 12% seen once; the top ten hold 1.5% to 2%. These data were also filed under a second study, of yellow fever vaccine responses in identical twins.

The sample consisted of PBMCs. The receptors stem from a woman younger than 35 in good health.

This clonotype was counted a few times. The V call is TRBV7-2, the J call TRBJ2-7; D unresolved. This CDR3 contains 15 residues. Germline CDR1 reads SGHTA; CDR2 reads FQGNSA. With 1 base removed from V and 0 bases from J, the gap between germline ends came to 10 bases. CDR3 loop: CASSLVGSTSYEQYF. DNA for the CDR3: TGTGCCAGCAGCTTAGTAGGATCAACCTCCTACGAGCAGTACTTC.

This clonotype appeared a few times. The V and J genes are TRBV12-3 or TRBV12-4 and TRBJ2-7; no reliable D call. The CDR3 is 14 residues long. Trimming shortened V by 1 base and J by 4 bases, and 11 bases separated the two germline ends. DNA for the CDR3: TGTGCCAGCAGTTTAGGGTCTCAGATATACGAGCAGTACTTC. Protein: CASSLGSQIYEQYF.

The chain uses TRBV7-6 and TRBJ2-1; D perhaps matches TRBD2 (6 bases). The CDR3 extends over 16 amino acids. Germline lookup yields CDR1 SGHVS and CDR2 FNYEAQ. Trimming pared 5 bases from V and 5 bases from J, leaving 19 bases between. CDR3 loop: CASSATSHESNNEQFF. CDR3 DNA: TGTGCCAGCAGCGCGACTAGTCACGAATCCAACAATGAGCAGTTCTTC.

The V gene is TRBV5-1, the J gene TRBJ2-7; D is ambiguous. The CDR3 loop spans 15 amino acids. V was pared by 0 bases and J by 0 bases, with 10 bases between. Germline V gives CDR1 SGHRS, CDR2 YFSETQ. CDR3 coding DNA: TGCGCCAGCAGCTTGGCCGAGGTCAGCTCCTACGAGCAGTACTTC. It specifies CASSLAEVSSYEQYF.

This clonotype has more than one count but fewer than ten. The rearrangement uses TRBV6-2 or TRBV6-3 and TRBJ2-1; 10 bases are shared with TRBD2. J lost 3 bases, V lost 11 bases, and 7 bases had no gene match. CDR1 is MNHEY, CDR2 SVGEGT, per germline. CDR3 length: 14 amino acids. The CDR3, as DNA: TGTGCCGGCTCTAGCGGGAGATACTACAATGAGCAGTTCTTC. Translation: CAGSSGRYYNEQFF.

The genes are TRBV19 and TRBJ1-3; tentative D call: TRBD1 (5 bases). There are 15 residues in the CDR3. V was trimmed by 6 bases and J by 4 bases, leaving 16 bases between them. Germline V CDR1 and CDR2: LNHDA, SQIVND (reference sequence). In DNA form, the CDR3 reads TGTGCCAGTAGCACAATTGGGGGATCCGGAAACACCATATATTTT. Amino acids: CASSTIGGSGNTIYF.

At least ten counts were recorded for this clonotype. This chain joins TRBV11-2 and TRBJ2-7, with TRBD1 matching over 8 bases. Germline-derived CDR1 and CDR2 are SGHAT and FQNNGV. The CDR3 has 16 amino acids. V shed 4 bases, J shed 0 bases, and the junction held 8 bases outside the gene matches. The CDR3 nucleotides are TGTGCCAGCAGCTCAGATAGGGACAGGAGCTCCTACGAGCAGTACGTC. Translation: CASSSDRDRSSYEQYV.

The chain's CDR3 is CASSATSGVNTGELFF. CDR3 nucleotides: TGTGCCAGCAGCGCGACTAGCGGGGTTAACACCGGGGAGCTGTTTTTT. V and J are TRBV7-8 and TRBJ2-2; TRBD2 aligns across 11 bases. With V trimmed by 5 bases and J by 2 bases, 4 bases remained unmatched. The CDR3 spans 16 residues. The germline CDR1 and CDR2 sequences are SGHVS and FQNEAQ. The whole variable domain, filled in from reference TRBV7-8 and TRBJ2-2, reads GAGVSQSPRYKVAKRGQDVALRCDPISGHVSLFWYQQALGQGPEFLTYFQNEAQLDKSGLPSDRFFAERPEGSVSTLKIQRTQQEDSAVYLCASSATSGVNTGELFFGEGSRLTVL.

The gene calls are TRBV7-6 and TRBJ2-1, with 14 nucleotides matching TRBD2. The length of the CDR3 is 15 residues. The trim removed 6 bases at V and 9 bases at J, leaving 7 bases unmatched. Germline V gives CDR1 SGHVS, CDR2 FNYEAQ. This CDR3 is CASRPGTSGSGEQFF. CDR3 sequence (DNA): TGTGCCAGCAGGCCCGGGACTAGCGGGAGTGGTGAGCAGTTCTTC.

The gene calls are TRBV24-1 and TRBJ2-7; D gene ambiguous. This CDR3 has 15 residues. Trimming cost V 1 base and J 0 bases, with 9 bases left between them. Germline CDR1 is KGHDR and CDR2 is SFDVKD. CDR3 in amino acids: CATSDFAVSSYEQYF. CDR3 DNA: TGTGCCACCAGTGATTTCGCGGTAAGCTCCTACGAGCAGTACTTC.

J is TRBJ2-1 and V is TRBV2; 8 nucleotides agree with TRBD2. The CDR3 covers 15 residues. Germline lookup yields CDR1 SNHLY and CDR2 FYNNEI. V gave up 6 bases and J gave up 6 bases; unmatched junction bases: 10. The CDR3 loop is CASRRGAGGSNEQFF. CDR3 in DNA: TGTGCCAGCAGAAGGGGGGCGGGGGGATCCAATGAGCAGTTCTTC.

In this sample, this clonotype turned up a few times. This chain links TRBV27 with TRBJ2-7, with D possibly TRBD1 on 7 matching bases. Germline V gene data show CDR1 as MNHEY and CDR2 as SMNVEV (reference sequence). Trimming removed 5 bases from V and 2 bases from J, with 13 bases in between. This CDR3 contains 14 residues. The CDR3 loop reads CASSRGTDTYEQYF. As DNA, the CDR3 is TGTGCCAGCAGTCGCGGGACAGATACCTACGAGCAGTACTTC.

This clonotype was seen at least ten times. The rearrangement links TRBV12-3 or TRBV12-4 to TRBJ1-1; D possibly corresponds to TRBD1 (5 bases). The CDR3 loop spans 13 amino acids. Trimming removed 6 bases from V and 5 bases from J, with 13 bases in between. CDR3 region: CASRAGGGTEAFF. The CDR3 DNA follows: TGTGCCAGCAGGGCTGGGGGGGGGACTGAAGCTTTCTTT.

The table lists this clonotype with many counts. V usage is TRBV20-1 and J usage is TRBJ1-1; 10 positions match TRBD1. Germline loops: CDR1 DFQATT, CDR2 SNEGSKA (reference sequence). The CDR3 totals 15 residues. The CDR3, as DNA: TGCAACCTGTTAAATCGGGACAGGGGAAGAACTGAAGCTTTCTTT. Translating gives CNLLNRDRGRTEAFF.

This clonotype showed up just a few times. The chain recombines TRBV4-1 with TRBJ2-3; 7 bases are a match to TRBD1. The CDR3 covers 17 residues. Per the germline V gene, CDR1 is MGHRA and CDR2 is YSYEKL. Losses at the gene ends were 0 bases for V and 4 bases for J; bases not matched to a gene: 10. CDR3 in amino acids: CASSQDRDSAFPDTQYF. The CDR3 nucleotides read TGCGCCAGCAGCCAAGATAGGGACAGCGCCTTCCCAGATACGCAGTATTTT.

The rearrangement uses TRBV6-1 and TRBJ2-7; 7 nucleotides match TRBD1. The CDR3 runs 14 residues. V shed 6 bases and J 2 bases; nucleotides not matched to a gene: 7. Germline V lookup: CDR1 MNHNS, CDR2 SASEGT. CDR3 DNA sequence: TGTGCCAGCAGACAGGGGCCCGGTACCTACGAGCAGTACGTC. It specifies CASRQGPGTYEQYV.

On this clonotype: One end of the junction fails to match germline, which may point to a read error. J is TRBJ2-5 and V is TRBV20-1, with TRBD2 matching 8 bases. Per germline, CDR1 DFQATT and CDR2 SNEGSKA (reference sequence). The CDR3 contains 13 residues. CDR3 in amino acids: CSARGLAQETQYF. Here the CDR3 DNA reads TGCAGTGCCAGAGGACTAGCCCAGGAGACCCAGTACTTC.

For this clonotype: A much larger clone sits a single nucleotide away, making a read error possible. The chain links TRBV5-1 to TRBJ2-1, with a possible D match to TRBD2 (7 bases). The CDR3 has 16 residues. Germline V lookup: CDR1 SGHRS, CDR2 YFSETQ. Deletions cut 2 bases from V and 2 bases from J, with 14 bases between. In DNA, the CDR3 is TGCGCCAGCAGCTTAGGGGGGGGGTCAACCTACAATGAGCAGTTCTTC. The encoded protein is CASSLGGGSTYNEQFF.

The CDR3 sequence is CASRNPGKETQYF. The CDR3 DNA reads TGTGCCAGCAGAAATCCAGGGAAAGAGACCCAGTACTTC. J is TRBJ2-5 and V is TRBV6-1; TRBD1 is a possible D gene (5 bases). The CDR3 is made up of 13 amino acids. Germline CDR1 reads MNHNS; CDR2 reads SASEGT. The ends were cut back, 6 bases at V and 3 bases at J, with 11 bases in the middle.